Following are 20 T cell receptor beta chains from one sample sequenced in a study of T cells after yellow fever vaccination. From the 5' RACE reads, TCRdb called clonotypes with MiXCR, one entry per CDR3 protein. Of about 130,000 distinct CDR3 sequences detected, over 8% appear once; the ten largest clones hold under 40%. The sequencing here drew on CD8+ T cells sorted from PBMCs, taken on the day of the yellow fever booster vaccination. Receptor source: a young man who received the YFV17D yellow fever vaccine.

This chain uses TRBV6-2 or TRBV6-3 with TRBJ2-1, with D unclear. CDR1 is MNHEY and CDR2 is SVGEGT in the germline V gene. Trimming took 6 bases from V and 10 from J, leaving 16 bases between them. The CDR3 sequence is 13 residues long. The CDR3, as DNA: TGTGCCAGCAGCCACCCCCCGGGTGACGAGCAGTTCTTC. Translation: CASSHPPGDEQFF.

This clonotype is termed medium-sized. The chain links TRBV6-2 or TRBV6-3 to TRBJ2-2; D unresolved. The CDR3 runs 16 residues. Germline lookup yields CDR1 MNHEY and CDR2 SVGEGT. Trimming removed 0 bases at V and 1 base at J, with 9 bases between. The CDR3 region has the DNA TGTGCCAGCAGTTACTCTGCGGACGAGAACACCGGGGAGCTGTTTTTT. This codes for CASSYSADENTGELFF.

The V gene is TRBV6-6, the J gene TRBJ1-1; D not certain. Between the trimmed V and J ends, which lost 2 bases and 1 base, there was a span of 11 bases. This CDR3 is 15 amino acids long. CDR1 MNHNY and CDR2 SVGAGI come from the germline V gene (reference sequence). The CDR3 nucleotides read TGTGCCAGCAGTTACCTCCCAGGTCGGAACACTGAAGCTTTCTTT. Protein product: CASSYLPGRNTEAFF.

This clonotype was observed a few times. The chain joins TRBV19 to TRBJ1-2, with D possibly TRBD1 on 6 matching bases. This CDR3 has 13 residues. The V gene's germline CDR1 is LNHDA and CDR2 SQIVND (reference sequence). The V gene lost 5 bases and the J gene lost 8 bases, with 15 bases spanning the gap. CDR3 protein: CASSPQGWRGYTF. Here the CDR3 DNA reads TGTGCCAGTAGTCCACAGGGTTGGAGAGGCTACACCTTC.

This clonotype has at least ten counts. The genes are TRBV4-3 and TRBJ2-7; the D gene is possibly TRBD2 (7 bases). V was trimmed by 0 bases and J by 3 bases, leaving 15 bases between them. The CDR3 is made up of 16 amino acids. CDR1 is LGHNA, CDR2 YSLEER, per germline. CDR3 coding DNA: TGCGCCAGCAGCCAAGAGGAGGGGGGGAAACTCTACGAGCAGTACTTC. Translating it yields CASSQEEGGKLYEQYF.

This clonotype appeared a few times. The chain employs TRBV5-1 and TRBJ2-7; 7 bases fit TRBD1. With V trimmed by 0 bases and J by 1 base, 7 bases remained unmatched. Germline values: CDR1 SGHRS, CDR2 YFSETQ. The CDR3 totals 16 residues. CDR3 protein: CASSLADRVDSYEQYV. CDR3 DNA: TGCGCCAGCAGCTTGGCTGACAGGGTCGATTCCTACGAGCAGTACGTC.

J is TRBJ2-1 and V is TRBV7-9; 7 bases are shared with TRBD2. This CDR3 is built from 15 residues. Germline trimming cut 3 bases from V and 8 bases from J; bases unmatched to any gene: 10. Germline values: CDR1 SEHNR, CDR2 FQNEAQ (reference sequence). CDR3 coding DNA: TGTGCCAGCAGCTTTCGCAGACTAGCTATTGATGAGCAGTTCTTC. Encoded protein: CASSFRRLAIDEQFF.

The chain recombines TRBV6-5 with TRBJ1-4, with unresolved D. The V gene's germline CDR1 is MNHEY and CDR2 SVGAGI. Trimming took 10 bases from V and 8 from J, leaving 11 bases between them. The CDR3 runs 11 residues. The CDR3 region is CATRAGEKLFF. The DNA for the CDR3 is TGTGCCACCCGAGCGGGGGAAAAACTGTTTTTT.

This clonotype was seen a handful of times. CDR3 sequence: CASSFAPGGYEQYV. The CDR3 region has the DNA TGTGCCAGCAGTTTTGCCCCGGGCGGATACGAGCAGTACGTC. This chain joins TRBV27 and TRBJ2-7; no clear D gene. With 3 bases removed from V and 4 bases from J, the gap between germline ends came to 13 bases. Germline V gene sequence: CDR1 MNHEY, CDR2 SMNVEV (reference sequence). This CDR3 comprises 14 residues.

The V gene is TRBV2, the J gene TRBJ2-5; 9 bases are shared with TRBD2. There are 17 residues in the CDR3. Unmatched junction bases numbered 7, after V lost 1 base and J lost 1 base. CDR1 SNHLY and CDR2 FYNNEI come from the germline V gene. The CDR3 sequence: CASSEGFSGGLQETQYF. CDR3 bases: TGTGCCAGCAGTGAAGGCTTTAGCGGGGGCCTCCAAGAGACCCAGTACTTC.

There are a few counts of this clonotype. The CDR3 loop is CSVSGQTSPDTQYF. CDR3 sequence (DNA): TGCAGCGTTTCTGGACAGACTTCTCCAGATACGCAGTATTTT. This chain links TRBV29-1 with TRBJ2-3; tentatively, D is TRBD1 (6 bases). Trimming took off 5 bases at V and 4 bases at J, with 16 bases between the two ends. Germline V CDR1 and CDR2: SQVTM, ANQGSEA. The CDR3 runs 14 residues.

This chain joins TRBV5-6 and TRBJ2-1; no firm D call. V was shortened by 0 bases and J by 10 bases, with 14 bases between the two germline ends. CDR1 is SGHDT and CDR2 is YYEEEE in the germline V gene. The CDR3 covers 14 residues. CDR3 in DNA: TGTGCCAGCAGCTTGGGGTCCTCACCTGCGGAGCAGTTCTTC. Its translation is CASSLGSSPAEQFF.

The CDR3 spells CAVFATGGGRGANVLTF. In DNA, the CDR3 is TGTGCCGTGTTCGCGACAGGGGGAGGTCGTGGGGCCAACGTCCTGACTTTC. The chain employs TRBV10-3 and TRBJ2-6; 9 bases are a match to TRBD1. The CDR3 spans 17 residues. CDR1 ENHRY and CDR2 SYGVKD come from the germline V gene. The V gene end was trimmed by 11 bases and the J gene end by 3 bases; junction bases not matched to a gene: 14.

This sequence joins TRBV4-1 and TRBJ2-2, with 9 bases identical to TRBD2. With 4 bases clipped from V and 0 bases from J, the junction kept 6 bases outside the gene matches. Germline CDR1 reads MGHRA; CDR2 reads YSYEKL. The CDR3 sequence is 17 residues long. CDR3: CASSRRLAVTNTGELFF. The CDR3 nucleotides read TGCGCCAGCAGCCGACGACTAGCGGTGACGAACACCGGGGAGCTGTTTTTT.

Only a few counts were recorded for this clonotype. This CDR3 is CSVEATGKNTGELFF. In DNA, the CDR3 is TGCAGCGTTGAAGCGACAGGGAAGAACACCGGGGAGCTGTTTTTT. The chain uses TRBV29-1 and TRBJ2-2; 7 bases fit TRBD1. The CDR3 covers 15 residues. V lost 1 base and J lost 1; bases outside the gene matches: 3. Germline loops: CDR1 SQVTM, CDR2 ANQGSEA.

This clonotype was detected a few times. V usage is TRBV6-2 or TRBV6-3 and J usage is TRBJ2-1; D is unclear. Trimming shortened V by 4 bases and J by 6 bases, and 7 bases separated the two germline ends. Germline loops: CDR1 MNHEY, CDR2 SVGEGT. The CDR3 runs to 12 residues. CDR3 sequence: CASSFPTNEQFF. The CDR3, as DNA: TGTGCCAGCAGTTTCCCAACCAATGAGCAGTTCTTC.

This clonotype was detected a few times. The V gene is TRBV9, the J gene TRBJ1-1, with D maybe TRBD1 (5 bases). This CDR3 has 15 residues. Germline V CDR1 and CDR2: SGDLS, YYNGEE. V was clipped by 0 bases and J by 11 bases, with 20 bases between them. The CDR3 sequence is CASSVGGTASSWAFF. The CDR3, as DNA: TGTGCCAGCAGCGTAGGGGGGACGGCATCCTCTTGGGCTTTCTTT. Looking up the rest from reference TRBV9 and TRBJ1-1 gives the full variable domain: DSGVTQTPKHLITATGQRVTLRCSPRSGDLSVYWYQQSLDQGLQFLIQYYNGEERAKGNILERFSAQQFPDLHSELNLSSLELGDSALYFCASSVGGTASSWAFFGQGTRLTVV.

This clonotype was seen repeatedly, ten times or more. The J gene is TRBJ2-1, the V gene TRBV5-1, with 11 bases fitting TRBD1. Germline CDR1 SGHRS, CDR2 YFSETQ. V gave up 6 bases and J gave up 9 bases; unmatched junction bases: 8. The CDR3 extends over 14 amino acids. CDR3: CASNRRTGGFEQFF. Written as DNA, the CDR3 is TGCGCCAGCAACAGGCGGACAGGGGGCTTTGAGCAGTTCTTC.

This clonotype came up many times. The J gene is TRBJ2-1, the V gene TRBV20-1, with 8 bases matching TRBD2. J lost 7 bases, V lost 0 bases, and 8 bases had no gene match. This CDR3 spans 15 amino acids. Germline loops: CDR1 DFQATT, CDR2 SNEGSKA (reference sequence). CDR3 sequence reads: CSARDSGGTGNEQFF. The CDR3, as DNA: TGCAGTGCTAGAGATTCGGGGGGGACCGGAAATGAGCAGTTCTTC.

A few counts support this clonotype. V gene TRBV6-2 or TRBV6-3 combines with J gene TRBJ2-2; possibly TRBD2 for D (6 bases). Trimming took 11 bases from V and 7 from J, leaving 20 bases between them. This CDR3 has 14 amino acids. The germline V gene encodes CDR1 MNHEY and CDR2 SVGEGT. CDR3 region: CACGTPARDGELFF. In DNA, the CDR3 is TGTGCCTGCGGGACTCCCGCTCGAGACGGGGAGCTGTTTTTT.